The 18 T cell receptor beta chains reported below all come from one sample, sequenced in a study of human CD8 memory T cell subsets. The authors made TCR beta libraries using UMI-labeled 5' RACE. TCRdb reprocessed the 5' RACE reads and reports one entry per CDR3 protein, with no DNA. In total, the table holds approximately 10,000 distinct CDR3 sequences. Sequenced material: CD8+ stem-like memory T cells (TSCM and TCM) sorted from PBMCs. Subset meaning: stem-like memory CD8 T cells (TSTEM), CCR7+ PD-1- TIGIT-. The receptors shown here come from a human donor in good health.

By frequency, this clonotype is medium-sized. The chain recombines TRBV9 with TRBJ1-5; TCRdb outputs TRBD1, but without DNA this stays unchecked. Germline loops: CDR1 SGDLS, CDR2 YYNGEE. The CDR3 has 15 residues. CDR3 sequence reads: CASSPHGASNQPQHF.

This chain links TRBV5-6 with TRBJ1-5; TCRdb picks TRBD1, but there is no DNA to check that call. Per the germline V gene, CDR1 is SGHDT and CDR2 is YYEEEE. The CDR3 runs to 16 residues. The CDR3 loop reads CASSLEGQGGPQPQHF.

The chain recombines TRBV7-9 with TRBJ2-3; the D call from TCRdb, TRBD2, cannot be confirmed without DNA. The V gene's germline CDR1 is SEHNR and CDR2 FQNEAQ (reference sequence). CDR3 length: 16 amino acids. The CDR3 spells CASSGSSGGAADTQYF. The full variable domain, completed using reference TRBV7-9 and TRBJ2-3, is DTGVSQNPRHKITKRGQNVTFRCDPISEHNRLYWYRQTLGQGPEFLTYFQNEAQLEKSRLLSDRFSAERPKGSFSTLEIQRTEQGDSAMYLCASSGSSGGAADTQYFGPGTRLTVL.

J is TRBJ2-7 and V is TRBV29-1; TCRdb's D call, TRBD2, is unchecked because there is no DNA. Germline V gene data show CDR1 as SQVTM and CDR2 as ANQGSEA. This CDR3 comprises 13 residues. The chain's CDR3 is CSVERQGNYEQYF.

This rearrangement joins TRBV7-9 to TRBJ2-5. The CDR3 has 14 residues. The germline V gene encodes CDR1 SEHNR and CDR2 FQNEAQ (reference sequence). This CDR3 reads CASSLGNTGETQYF. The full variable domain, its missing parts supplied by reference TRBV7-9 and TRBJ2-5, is DTGVSQNPRHKITKRGQNVTFRCDPISEHNRLYWYRQTLGQGPEFLTYFQNEAQLEKSRLLSDRFSAERPKGSFSTLEIQRTEQGDSAMYLCASSLGNTGETQYFGPGTRLLVL.

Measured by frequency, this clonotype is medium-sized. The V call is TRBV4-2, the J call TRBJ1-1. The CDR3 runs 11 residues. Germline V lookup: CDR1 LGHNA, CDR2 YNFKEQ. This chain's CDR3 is CASSSSTEAFF.

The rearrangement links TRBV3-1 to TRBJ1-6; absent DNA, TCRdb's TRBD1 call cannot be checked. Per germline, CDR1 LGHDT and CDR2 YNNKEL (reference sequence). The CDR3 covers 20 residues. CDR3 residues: CASSQDGRTGGDIYNSPLHF. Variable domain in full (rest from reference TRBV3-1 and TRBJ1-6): DTAVSQTPKYLVTQMGNDKSIKCEQNLGHDTMYWYKQDSKKFLKIMFSYNNKELIINETVPNRFSPKSPDKAHLNLHINSLELGDSAVYFCASSQDGRTGGDIYNSPLHFGNGTRLTVT.

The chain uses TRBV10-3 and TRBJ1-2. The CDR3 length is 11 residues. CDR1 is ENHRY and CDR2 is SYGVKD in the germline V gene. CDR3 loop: CAIQTPDGYTF.

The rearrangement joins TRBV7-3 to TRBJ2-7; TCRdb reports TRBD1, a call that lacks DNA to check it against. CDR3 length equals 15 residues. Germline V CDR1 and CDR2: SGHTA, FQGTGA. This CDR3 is CASSWGTGDSYEQYF.

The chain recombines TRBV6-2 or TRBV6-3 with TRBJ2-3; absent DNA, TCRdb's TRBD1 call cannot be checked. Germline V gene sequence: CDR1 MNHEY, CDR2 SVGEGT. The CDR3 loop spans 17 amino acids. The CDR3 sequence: CASSYYPPGQGTDTQYF.

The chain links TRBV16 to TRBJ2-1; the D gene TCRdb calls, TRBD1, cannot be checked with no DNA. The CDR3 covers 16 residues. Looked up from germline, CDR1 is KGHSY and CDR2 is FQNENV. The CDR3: CASSRGEGGSYNEQFF.

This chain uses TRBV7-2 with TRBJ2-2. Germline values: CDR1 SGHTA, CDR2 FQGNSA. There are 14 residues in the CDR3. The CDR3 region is CASSLDVNTGELFF.

CDR3: CATSRVDGTGEEKLFF. The rearrangement links TRBV15 to TRBJ1-4; TCRdb's assignment of TRBD1 cannot be checked, as there is no DNA. CDR1 and CDR2 from the germline V gene are LNHNV and YYDKDF (reference sequence). The CDR3 loop spans 16 amino acids.

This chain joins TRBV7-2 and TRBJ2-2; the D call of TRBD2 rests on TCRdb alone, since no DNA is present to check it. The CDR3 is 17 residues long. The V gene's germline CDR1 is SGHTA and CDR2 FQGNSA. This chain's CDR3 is CASSLVGLGGYTGELFF.

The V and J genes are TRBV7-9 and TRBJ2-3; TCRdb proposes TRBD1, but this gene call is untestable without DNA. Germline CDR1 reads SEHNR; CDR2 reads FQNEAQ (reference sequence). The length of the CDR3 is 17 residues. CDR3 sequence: CASSLKGGGLTTDTQYF.

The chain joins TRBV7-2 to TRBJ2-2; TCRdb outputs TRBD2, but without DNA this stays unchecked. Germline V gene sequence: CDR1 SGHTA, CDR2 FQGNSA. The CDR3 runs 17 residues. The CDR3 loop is CASPRNLTVVRTGELFF.

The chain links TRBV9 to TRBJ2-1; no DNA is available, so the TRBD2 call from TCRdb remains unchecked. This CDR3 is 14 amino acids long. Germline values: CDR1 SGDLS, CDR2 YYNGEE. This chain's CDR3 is CASSSREKENEQFF.

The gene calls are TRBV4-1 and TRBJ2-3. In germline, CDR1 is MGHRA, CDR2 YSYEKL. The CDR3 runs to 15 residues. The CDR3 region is CASSQEGRDTDTQYF.